These 3 T cell receptor beta chains were sequenced from one sample in a study of shared clonotypes between healthy human individuals (dated by TCRdb to the early 2020s). Library prep was done by the immunoSEQ multiplex PCR assay. The source is immuneACCESS, and TCRdb retained only in-frame sequences with V and J called. Part of the clones is not carried over; for the studies checked, unresolved V genes explain less than half of this, and the remainder is unexplained. The sample profile shows approximately 480,000 clones; around 79% of them were found once. The ten largest clones take up around 12% of the sample. Specimen: PBMCs. The source of these receptors is a woman aged 40 to 50 in good health. Some clones in this sample may be carry-over from other donors' samples.

This chain links TRBV4-1 with TRBJ1-5, with D possibly being TRBD1 (5 bases). The germline CDR1 and CDR2 sequences are MGHRA and YSYEKL. Trimming took off 6 bases at V and 0 bases at J, with 18 bases between the two ends. The length of the CDR3 is 17 residues. In nucleotides, the CDR3 is TGCGCCAGCAGTCCCTCTTCAGGGCTTTATAGCAATCAGCCCCAGCATTTT. Amino acids: CASSPSSGLYSNQPQHF.

The count of this clone is one. The V and J genes are TRBV7-9 and TRBJ2-7; 7 bases agree with TRBD2. Looked up from germline, CDR1 is SEHNR and CDR2 is FQNEAQ (reference sequence). This CDR3 comprises 14 residues. Trimming removed 5 bases from V and 10 bases from J; junction bases left unmatched: 14. The DNA of the CDR3 is TGTGCCAGCAGCGCCGTGGGAGGGGACCTAAACCAGTACTTC. This sequence encodes CASSAVGGDLNQYF.

With regard to this clone: The same CDR3 can be traced to other DNA sequences in this sample. This chain joins TRBV9 and TRBJ2-6; no definite D call. Trimming shortened V by 1 base and J by 0 bases, and 2 bases separated the two germline ends. The CDR3 covers 14 residues. CDR1 and CDR2 from the germline V gene are SGDLS and YYNGEE. The CDR3 loop reads CASSVNSGANVLTF. The DNA for the CDR3 is TGTGCCAGCAGCGTAAACTCTGGGGCCAACGTCCTGACTTTC.